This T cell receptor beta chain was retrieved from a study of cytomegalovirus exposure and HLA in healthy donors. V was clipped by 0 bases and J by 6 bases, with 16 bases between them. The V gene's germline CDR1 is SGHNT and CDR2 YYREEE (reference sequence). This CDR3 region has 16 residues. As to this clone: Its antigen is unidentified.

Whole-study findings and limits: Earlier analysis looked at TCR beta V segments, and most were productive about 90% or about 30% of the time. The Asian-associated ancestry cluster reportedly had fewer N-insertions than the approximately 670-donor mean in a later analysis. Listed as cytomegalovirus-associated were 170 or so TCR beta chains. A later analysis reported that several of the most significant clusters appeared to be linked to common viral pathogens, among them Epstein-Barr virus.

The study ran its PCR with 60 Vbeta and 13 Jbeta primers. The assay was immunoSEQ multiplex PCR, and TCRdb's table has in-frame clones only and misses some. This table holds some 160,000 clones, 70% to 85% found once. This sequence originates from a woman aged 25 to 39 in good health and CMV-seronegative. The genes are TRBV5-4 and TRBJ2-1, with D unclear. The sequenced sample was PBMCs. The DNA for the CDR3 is TGTGCCAGCAGCTTGGGAGGTAGTAGTATGGGCAATGAGCAGTTCTTC. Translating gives CASSLGGSSMGNEQFF.